This T cell receptor beta chain was observed in a study of T cell repertoires in cytomegalovirus infection (dated by TCRdb to the late 2010s). General notes on the study: The peptide stimulations were aimed at well-studied HLA-B-restricted epitopes as well as recently identified HLA-C-restricted CMV epitopes, whose presentation resists viral immunomodulation. Donor HLA type was relevant to the analysis, because carriage of CMV infection together with the matching HLA type was indicated by public TCR beta signatures. The research as a whole found: In the ex vivo response, HLA-C-restricted CMV-specific TCR beta clonotypes were dominant, and in two of eight donors the single most frequent clonotype came from this HLA-C-restricted group. Cumulative frequency of public TCR beta family members discriminated carriers of CMV infection plus the relevant HLA type in this cohort and an independent roughly 320-donor cohort.

Turning to this clonotype: The clone's antigen remains unknown. The junction departs from germline at one end; a sequencing error may be responsible.

TCRdb records Illumina HiSeq 1500 as the sequencer. In-frame beta chains were kept once TCRdb had trimmed the public reads at Q25 with fastp and called clones with MiXCR. Each entry is one CDR3 protein sequence, shown with its most common DNA and genes. The sample table holds 350,000 to 400,000 distinct CDR3 sequences, of which roughly 34% were seen once. Less than 15% of the sample goes to the ten largest clones. CDR3 length: 16 amino acids, cysteine to phenylalanine. Left in the record is the CDR3 DNA by itself, 48 bases read in frame from the first base. The germline V gene specifies MDHEN as CDR1 and SYDVKM as CDR2. The sample's treatment or condition, from its label and the paper: in vitro stimulation with specific CMV peptide epitopes to enrich CMV-specific T cells.

The sequence derives from a human donor in good health (CMV status not recorded). Some clones in this sample may be carry-over from other donors' samples. The chain links TRBV28 with TRBJ1-6; the D segment cannot be called with confidence. Sequencing was performed on cultured PBMCs, taken from culture after CMV antigen stimulation. The CDR3 reads CASSLIERFYNSLLHF. The DNA is TGTGCCAGCAGTTTAATAGAGCGCTTCTATAATTCACTCCTCCACTTT.